This is a list of T cell receptor beta chains from one sample in a study of response to subunit inactivated influenza vaccine. A single record per CDR3 protein comes from TCRdb applying MiXCR to the RT-PCR reads. The table records almost 600,000 distinct CDR3 sequences, about 14% of them present only once. Sequencing used PBMCs from blood, obtained 11 to 12 days after vaccination. The receptors derive from a man aged 45-65 years who received an inactivated influenza vaccine. Each CDR3 is given with its conserved first and last residue. The D gene is left open where the match is weak. The size of a clone is reported for some rows only, either as once, few or many, or as a class for expanded clones.

clone_size: NA; d_call: TRBD2; v_call: TRBV5-1; j_call: TRBJ2-1; cdr3_nt: TGCGCCAGCAGCTTGGATGTTAGCGGGAGTTCGGTTTTCTTC; cdr3_aa: CASSLDVSGSSVFF
clone_size: few; d_call: NA; v_call: TRBV12-3/TRBV12-4; j_call: TRBJ1-5; cdr3_nt: TGTGCCAGCAGTCGAATCAGGGGTTCTCAGCCCCAGCATTTT; cdr3_aa: CASSRIRGSQPQHF
clone_size: few; d_call: NA; v_call: TRBV21-1; j_call: TRBJ2-3; cdr3_nt: TGTGCCAGCAGCAAAAAAGGAACCCGTTTCGGCCCCGCGGATACGCAGTATTTT; cdr3_aa: CASSKKGTRFGPADTQYF
clone_size: once; d_call: NA; v_call: TRBV12-3/TRBV12-4; j_call: TRBJ2-1; cdr3_nt: TGTGCCAGCAGTGCCCGGGACTCAACTTACAATGAGCATTTCTTC; cdr3_aa: CASSARDSTYNEHFF
clone_size: NA; d_call: TRBD1; v_call: TRBV3-1; j_call: TRBJ2-7; cdr3_nt: TGTGCCAGCAGTAAAGAAGTAGGGGGCCGGGAGCAGTACTTC; cdr3_aa: CASSKEVGGREQYF
clone_size: many; d_call: TRBD2; v_call: TRBV9; j_call: TRBJ2-1; cdr3_nt: TGTGCCAGCAGCTCCCGACTAGCGGGCGGCGAGGGGGATTACAATGAGCAGTTCTTC; cdr3_aa: CASSSRLAGGEGDYNEQFF
clone_size: many; d_call: NA; v_call: TRBV20-1; j_call: TRBJ1-4; cdr3_nt: TGCAGTGCCTTGACAGGAATTAATGAAAAACTGTTTTTT; cdr3_aa: CSALTGINEKLFF
clone_size: many; d_call: TRBD2; v_call: TRBV5-6; j_call: TRBJ2-1; cdr3_nt: TGTGCCAGCAGCTTGGTGGTACTAGCGGGGCCGAATGAGCAGTTCTTC; cdr3_aa: CASSLVVLAGPNEQFF
clone_size: NA; d_call: NA; v_call: TRBV7-9; j_call: TRBJ2-3; cdr3_nt: TGTGCCAGCAGCCGACGGGGAGATACGCAGTATTTT; cdr3_aa: CASSRRGDTQYF
clone_size: few; d_call: TRBD1; v_call: TRBV6-5; j_call: TRBJ2-7; cdr3_nt: TGTGCCGTCCGGGACAGCTCCTACGAGCAGTACTTC; cdr3_aa: CAVRDSSYEQYF
clone_size: NA; d_call: TRBD2; v_call: TRBV18; j_call: TRBJ2-3; cdr3_nt: TGTGCCAGCTCACCAGCCGGGACTAGTCGTCCAGATACGCAGTATTTT; cdr3_aa: CASSPAGTSRPDTQYF
clone_size: NA; d_call: NA; v_call: TRBV7-3; j_call: TRBJ1-1; cdr3_nt: TGTGCCAGCAGCGAAAGGGGTACGGGTTACACTGAAGCTTTCTTT; cdr3_aa: CASSERGTGYTEAFF
clone_size: NA; d_call: NA; v_call: TRBV20-1; j_call: TRBJ2-7; cdr3_nt: TGCAGTGCTCCCTATCGCGAGCAGTACTTC; cdr3_aa: CSAPYREQYF
clone_size: NA; d_call: NA; v_call: TRBV10-3; j_call: TRBJ2-1; cdr3_nt: TGTGCCATCAGTGAGTCCCCGACTTCCGAGGGCAATGAGCAGTTCTTC; cdr3_aa: CAISESPTSEGNEQFF
clone_size: NA; d_call: NA; v_call: TRBV11-2; j_call: TRBJ2-2; cdr3_nt: TGTGCCAGCAGCCCCCGGACTTACACCGGGGAGCTGTTTTTT; cdr3_aa: CASSPRTYTGELFF
clone_size: few; d_call: NA; v_call: TRBV20-1; j_call: TRBJ1-1; cdr3_nt: TGCAGTGCTAGTCCAGGGGCCAATGAAGCTTTCTTT; cdr3_aa: CSASPGANEAFF
clone_size: few; d_call: TRBD1; v_call: TRBV20-1; j_call: TRBJ2-1; cdr3_nt: TGCAGCGGACAGGGACGCAGTGAGCAGTTCTTC; cdr3_aa: CSGQGRSEQFF
clone_size: NA; d_call: NA; v_call: TRBV10-3; j_call: TRBJ2-7; cdr3_nt: TGTGCCATCTCCAGGAGCTCCTACGAGCAGTACTTC; cdr3_aa: CAISRSSYEQYF
clone_size: few; d_call: TRBD1; v_call: TRBV9; j_call: TRBJ2-1; cdr3_nt: TGTGCCAGCAGCGCCCGGGACAGAAGCGGCAATGAGCAGTTCTTC; cdr3_aa: CASSARDRSGNEQFF
clone_size: NA; d_call: TRBD2; v_call: TRBV28; j_call: TRBJ2-7; cdr3_nt: TGTGCCAGCAGTACTAGCGGGGCGACCTACGAGCAGTACTTC; cdr3_aa: CASSTSGATYEQYF
clone_size: NA; d_call: NA; v_call: TRBV24-1; j_call: TRBJ2-2; cdr3_nt: TGTGCCACCAGTGACCCGGACAGTCGGCGGACCGGGGAGCTGTTTTTT; cdr3_aa: CATSDPDSRRTGELFF
clone_size: NA; d_call: TRBD1; v_call: TRBV23-1; j_call: TRBJ2-4; cdr3_nt: TGCGCCAGCAGTCCCGGGGACAGGGGAAGGGACATTCAGTACTTC; cdr3_aa: CASSPGDRGRDIQYF
clone_size: many; d_call: NA; v_call: TRBV29-1; j_call: TRBJ2-5; cdr3_nt: TGCAGCGTTGGTAGGAACCAGCAAGAGACCCAGTACTTC; cdr3_aa: CSVGRNQQETQYF
clone_size: NA; d_call: NA; v_call: TRBV3-1; j_call: TRBJ2-3; cdr3_nt: TGTGCCAGCAGCCAAGATGCAGTCCGCACAGATACGCAGTATTTT; cdr3_aa: CASSQDAVRTDTQYF
clone_size: many; d_call: NA; v_call: TRBV29-1; j_call: TRBJ2-7; cdr3_nt: TGCAGCGTCAAGGGGGGCTACGGCGAGCAGTACTTC; cdr3_aa: CSVKGGYGEQYF
clone_size: few; d_call: NA; v_call: TRBV10-3; j_call: TRBJ1-5; cdr3_nt: TGTGCCATCAGTGAAAGGTATAGCAATCAGCCCCAGCATTTT; cdr3_aa: CAISERYSNQPQHF
clone_size: NA; d_call: NA; v_call: TRBV5-1; j_call: TRBJ2-7; cdr3_nt: TGCGCCAGCAGCTTGGAACGACGGCGCGAGCAGTACTTC; cdr3_aa: CASSLERRREQYF
clone_size: few; d_call: TRBD2; v_call: TRBV5-1; j_call: TRBJ2-1; cdr3_nt: TGCGCCAGCAGGTACTGGGGACTAGCGGGGGACAATGAGCAGTTCTTC; cdr3_aa: CASRYWGLAGDNEQFF
clone_size: few; d_call: TRBD1; v_call: TRBV27; j_call: TRBJ2-1; cdr3_nt: TGTGCCAGCAGAACGGGACAGGCCTCCTACAATGAGCAGTTCTTC; cdr3_aa: CASRTGQASYNEQFF
clone_size: few; d_call: NA; v_call: TRBV19; j_call: TRBJ1-4; cdr3_nt: TGTGCCAGTACGGGCGGCACAACTAATGAAAAACTGTTTTTT; cdr3_aa: CASTGGTTNEKLFF
clone_size: few; d_call: TRBD1; v_call: TRBV6-1; j_call: TRBJ2-4; cdr3_nt: TGTGCCAGCAGCAACAGCTACAGGGGTGCCAAAAACATTCAGTACTTC; cdr3_aa: CASSNSYRGAKNIQYF
clone_size: few; d_call: NA; v_call: TRBV20-1; j_call: TRBJ2-5; cdr3_nt: TGCAGTGCTAGAGATCCCGGAAACACCAAAGAGACCCAGTACTTC; cdr3_aa: CSARDPGNTKETQYF
clone_size: NA; d_call: NA; v_call: TRBV6-1; j_call: TRBJ1-6; cdr3_nt: TGTGCCAGCAGTCCTCTAAGTCGATCTCGGCCCCTCCACTTT; cdr3_aa: CASSPLSRSRPLHF
clone_size: NA; d_call: NA; v_call: TRBV29-1; j_call: TRBJ2-3; cdr3_nt: TGCAGCGTTGGACAACTCACAGATACGCAGTATTTT; cdr3_aa: CSVGQLTDTQYF
clone_size: few; d_call: NA; v_call: TRBV6-5; j_call: TRBJ2-1; cdr3_nt: TGTGCCAGCAGTTCGGGTCTCCTTTCTGATGAGCAGTTCTTC; cdr3_aa: CASSSGLLSDEQFF
clone_size: NA; d_call: TRBD2; v_call: TRBV5-1; j_call: TRBJ2-2; cdr3_nt: TGCGCCAGCAGCCAATCTAGCGGAAACACCGGGGAGCTGTTTTTT; cdr3_aa: CASSQSSGNTGELFF
clone_size: NA; d_call: TRBD1; v_call: TRBV3-1; j_call: TRBJ1-5; cdr3_nt: TGTGCCAGCAGCCAAGGACAGGGGCGCTATCAGCCCCAGCATTTT; cdr3_aa: CASSQGQGRYQPQHF
clone_size: few; d_call: TRBD2; v_call: TRBV4-1; j_call: TRBJ2-1; cdr3_nt: TGCGCCAGCAGCCCCGAGGGTAGCGGGAGGGCGAATGAGCAGTTCTTC; cdr3_aa: CASSPEGSGRANEQFF
clone_size: few; d_call: TRBD2; v_call: TRBV5-1; j_call: TRBJ2-7; cdr3_nt: TGCGCCAGCAGCTTGGCCGGTATGTCGGGGGGAAACTACGAGCAGTACTTC; cdr3_aa: CASSLAGMSGGNYEQYF
clone_size: few; d_call: NA; v_call: TRBV10-3; j_call: TRBJ2-2; cdr3_nt: TGTGCCATCCGGGGCCCCACCGACACCGGGGAGCTGTTTTTT; cdr3_aa: CAIRGPTDTGELFF
clone_size: NA; d_call: TRBD1; v_call: TRBV12-5; j_call: TRBJ2-7; cdr3_nt: TGTGCTAGTGGTTTGGCCTCCGGGACAGGGGTCCCATCAAGCTCCTACGAGCAGTACTTC; cdr3_aa: CASGLASGTGVPSSSYEQYF
clone_size: many; d_call: TRBD2; v_call: TRBV27; j_call: TRBJ2-3; cdr3_nt: TGTGCCAGCAGGGAACTAGCGGGAGGGAGCACAGATACGCAGTATTTT; cdr3_aa: CASRELAGGSTDTQYF
clone_size: few; d_call: TRBD2; v_call: TRBV20-1; j_call: TRBJ2-1; cdr3_nt: TGCAGTGCCTCGCCCTCGGGAGGAGCTTACAATCACAATGAGCAGTTCTTC; cdr3_aa: CSASPSGGAYNHNEQFF
clone_size: few; d_call: NA; v_call: TRBV5-6; j_call: TRBJ2-1; cdr3_nt: TGTGCCAGCAGCTTTGTAGGGAGGCTAGTAGTGAATGAGCAGTTCTTC; cdr3_aa: CASSFVGRLVVNEQFF
clone_size: few; d_call: NA; v_call: TRBV29-1; j_call: TRBJ1-1; cdr3_nt: TGCAGCGCTTCACCGGGACTCTTGAACACTGAAGCTTTCTTT; cdr3_aa: CSASPGLLNTEAFF
clone_size: few; d_call: NA; v_call: TRBV5-1; j_call: TRBJ1-6; cdr3_nt: TGCGCCAGCGGGGACATCCATTCACCCCTCCACTTT; cdr3_aa: CASGDIHSPLHF